This T cell receptor beta chain was sequenced for a study of vaccination and CD4 T cells after COVID-19. Study details: Stimulation of the cells used overlapping spike peptide pools from SARS-CoV-2 and from the common cold coronaviruses HCoV-NL63, HCoV-OC43 and HCoV-229E.

Treatment here: 10-day PBMC culture with coronavirus spike peptide pools or control peptides (ViraFEST assay). Oncomine TCR Beta short-read sequencing was applied to DNA from cultured CD4+ T cells. TCRdb redid the calling of the PCR reads with MiXCR, one entry per CDR3 protein. The sample includes fewer than 4,500 distinct CDR3 sequences, 21% seen only once; the top ten take 20% to 30%. This clonotype is medium-sized by share. Its specificity is not known. V lost 6 bases, J lost 6 bases, and 15 bases lay in between. CDR3 length equals 14 residues. Germline V gene lookup returns CDR1 DFQATT and CDR2 SNEGSKA (reference sequence).

Sequencing was carried out using CD4+ T cells from blood, cultured in vitro. The clonotype was recovered from a human donor who had recovered from COVID-19. V gene TRBV20-1 combines with J gene TRBJ1-6; D possibly corresponds to TRBD1 (6 bases). CDR3 bases: TGCAGTGCACTCAGGACAGCTTCTAATTCACCCCTCCACTTT. Translated: CSALRTASNSPLHF.